Given below is one T cell receptor (beta chain) in context. This sample is part of a study of patients and donors after allogeneic stem cell transplantation. Trimming took 0 bases from V and 0 from J; bases not matched to a gene: 9. This CDR3 region has 17 residues. CDR1 is SGHRS, CDR2 YFSETQ, per germline. TCRdb called the RT-PCR reads again in MiXCR, with one record for every CDR3 protein. The table records more than 150,000 distinct CDR3 sequences, 24% of them present only once. The V and J genes are TRBV5-1 and TRBJ2-7; 7 bases align to TRBD2. This receptor was taken from a human donor who was either an allogeneic HSCT recipient or a stem cell or donor lymphocyte infusion donor (not recorded which). It is not recorded whose cells these are; they may come from a transplant donor. The sample consisted of blood, either unsorted or a sorted T cell fraction (not recorded which). CDR3 sequence (DNA): TGCGCCAGCAGCTTGGCGGGAGGTGGGGCTATCTCCTACGAGCAGTACTTC. Translation: CASSLAGGGAISYEQYF.